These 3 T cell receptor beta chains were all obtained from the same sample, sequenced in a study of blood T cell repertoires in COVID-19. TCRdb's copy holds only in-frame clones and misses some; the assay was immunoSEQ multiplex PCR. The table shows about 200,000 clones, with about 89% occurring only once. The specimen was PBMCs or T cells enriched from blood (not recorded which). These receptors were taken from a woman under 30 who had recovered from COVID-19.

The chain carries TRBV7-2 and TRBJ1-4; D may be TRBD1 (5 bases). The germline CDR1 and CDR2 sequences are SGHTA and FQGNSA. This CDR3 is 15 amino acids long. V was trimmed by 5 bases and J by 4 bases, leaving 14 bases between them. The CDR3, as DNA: TGTGCCAGCAGCCCTAGGGGCGGTAATAATGAAAAACTGTTTTTT. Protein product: CASSPRGGNNEKLFF.

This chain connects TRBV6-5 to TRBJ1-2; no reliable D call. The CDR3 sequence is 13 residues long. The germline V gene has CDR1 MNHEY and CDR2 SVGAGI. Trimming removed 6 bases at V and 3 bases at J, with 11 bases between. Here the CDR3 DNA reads TGTGCCAGCAGATTCAGCCAGGACTATGGCTACACCTTC. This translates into CASRFSQDYGYTF.

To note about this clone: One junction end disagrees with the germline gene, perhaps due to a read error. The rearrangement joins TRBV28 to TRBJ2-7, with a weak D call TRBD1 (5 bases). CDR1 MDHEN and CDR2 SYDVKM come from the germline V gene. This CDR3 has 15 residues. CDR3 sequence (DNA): TGTGCCAGCAGTCCGTTATTGGGCCCCCGCAGGGCGAAAGGGTTC. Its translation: CASSPLLGPRRAKGF. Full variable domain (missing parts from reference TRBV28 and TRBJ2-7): DVKVTQSSRYLVKRTGEKVFLECVQDMDHENMFWYRQDPGLGLRLIYFSYDVKMKEKGDIPEGYSVSREKKERFSLILESASTNQTSMYLCASSPLLGPRRAKGFGPGTRLTVT.